The 29 T cell receptor beta chains listed next were all sequenced from one sample in a study of cytotoxic CD8 clonotypes in ibrutinib-treated CLL. TCRdb's table, derived via immunoSEQ multiplex PCR, lists solely in-frame clones and lacks some. The sample includes over 30,000 clones, 65% to 70% of them seen just once. The starting material was PBMCs, obtained at disease progression, from a patient treated with ibrutinib. The receptors were sampled from a human donor with chronic lymphocytic leukemia.

A few counts support this clone. This chain uses TRBV27 with TRBJ2-1; TRBD2 matches 8 bases. The junction had 2 bases not matched to a gene; V was cut back by 0 bases and J by 7 bases. The CDR3 loop spans 14 amino acids. From germline, CDR1 is MNHEY and CDR2 SMNVEV (reference sequence). CDR3 loop: CASSLSAGVNEQFF. CDR3 DNA: TGTGCCAGCAGTTTATCAGCGGGAGTTAATGAGCAGTTCTTC.

J is TRBJ1-3 and V is TRBV29-1, with D unclear. The germline V gene encodes CDR1 SQVTM and CDR2 ANQGSEA. This CDR3 is built from 11 residues. V was clipped by 7 bases and J by 4 bases, with 8 bases between them. The CDR3 nucleotides read TGCAGCGCCCAGAAAGGAAACACCATATATTTT. It translates to CSAQKGNTIYF.

The J gene is TRBJ2-3, the V gene TRBV29-1, with D perhaps matching TRBD1 (5 bases). Trimming removed 1 base at V and 5 bases at J, with 10 bases between. The CDR3 covers 13 residues. Per germline, CDR1 SQVTM and CDR2 ANQGSEA. The CDR3: CSVEGLQGDTQYF. The CDR3 DNA sequence: TGCAGCGTTGAAGGGCTCCAGGGAGATACGCAGTATTTT.

This chain joins TRBV6-5 and TRBJ2-5; 9 nucleotides line up with TRBD1. Germline CDR1 and CDR2: MNHEY and SVGAGI. Losses at the gene ends were 6 bases for V and 5 bases for J; bases not matched to a gene: 4. This CDR3 contains 13 residues. In DNA form, the CDR3 reads TGTGCCAGCAGCCGACAGGGGGGGGAGACCCAGTACTTC. Its translation: CASSRQGGETQYF.

The chain carries TRBV7-2 and TRBJ1-5; D unclear. CDR1 SGHTA and CDR2 FQGNSA come from the germline V gene. This CDR3 spans 14 amino acids. The ends were cut back, 1 base at V and 3 bases at J, with 7 bases in the middle. DNA for the CDR3: TGTGCCAGCAGCTTAGTCAGTCTCAATCAGCCCCAGCATTTT. Its translation: CASSLVSLNQPQHF.

The J gene is TRBJ2-7, the V gene TRBV11-3; D could derive from TRBD1 or TRBD2 (5 bases each). Germline CDR1 SGHNT, CDR2 YENEEA. This CDR3 spans 14 amino acids. The V gene lost 1 base and the J gene lost 1 base, with 8 bases spanning the gap. CDR3 residues: CASSLAGPSYEQYF. DNA of the CDR3: TGTGCCAGCAGCTTAGCGGGGCCGTCCTACGAGCAGTACTTC.

V usage is TRBV5-4 and J usage is TRBJ2-1, with 8 bases identical to TRBD2. V lost 5 bases to trimming and J lost 1 base; unmatched junction nucleotides: 5. The CDR3 is 15 residues long. CDR1 is SGHNT and CDR2 is YYREEE in the germline V gene (reference sequence). This CDR3 is CASRRAGESYNEQFF. DNA of the CDR3: TGTGCCAGCAGGCGAGCGGGAGAGTCCTACAATGAGCAGTTCTTC.

This clone was counted a single time. V usage is TRBV6-6 and J usage is TRBJ2-7, with 9 bases fitting TRBD2. The V segment lost 4 bases and the J segment 4 bases; nucleotides outside the gene matches: 5. This CDR3 comprises 14 residues. CDR1 is MNHNY and CDR2 is SVGAGI in the germline V gene (reference sequence). CDR3 DNA sequence: TGTGCCAGCAGTTTTAGCGGGAGTTCGTACGAGCAGTACTTC. This codes for CASSFSGSSYEQYF.

A single count supports this clone. The gene calls are TRBV14 and TRBJ1-2; 9 bases align to TRBD1. Germline V gene sequence: CDR1 SGHDN, CDR2 FVKESK. The CDR3 consists of 15 residues. The J segment lost 4 bases and the V segment lost 4 bases, leaving 7 bases of the junction unmatched. Here the CDR3 DNA reads TGTGCCAGCAGCCCCGAACAGGGGGCTACCTATGGCTACACCTTC. This translates into CASSPEQGATYGYTF.

In this sample, this clone turned up a few times. The V gene is TRBV7-9, the J gene TRBJ2-7, with 9 bases identical to TRBD2. This CDR3 has 14 residues. J was trimmed by 3 bases and V by 7 bases; bases with no gene match: 7. CDR1 is SEHNR, CDR2 FQNEAQ, per germline (reference sequence). CDR3 nucleotides: TGTGCCAGCATGCGCAGCGGGAGGTACTACGAGCAGTACTTC. Translating it yields CASMRSGRYYEQYF.

The gene calls are TRBV5-1 and TRBJ1-3; a weak D match, TRBD1 (6 bases). CDR1 is SGHRS, CDR2 YFSETQ, per germline. The V end was cut by 5 bases, the J end by 2 bases, with 17 bases between. The CDR3 has 16 amino acids. CDR3 sequence reads: CASRRQASGAGNTIYF. In nucleotides, the CDR3 is TGCGCCAGCAGGAGACAGGCCTCTGGGGCTGGAAACACCATATATTTT. Looking up the rest from reference TRBV5-1 and TRBJ1-3 gives the full variable domain: KAGVTQTPRYLIKTRGQQVTLSCSPISGHRSVSWYQQTPGQGLQFLFEYFSETQRNKGNFPGRFSGRQFSNSRSEMNVSTLELGDSALYLCASRRQASGAGNTIYFGEGSWLTVV.

Only one count was recorded for this clone. This chain uses TRBV9 with TRBJ1-5; 7 bases align to TRBD1. CDR1 is SGDLS, CDR2 YYNGEE, per germline. J lost 5 bases, V lost 5 bases, and 10 bases had no gene match. This CDR3 comprises 15 residues. The CDR3 here is CASSRTGETYQPQHF. CDR3 coding DNA: TGTGCCAGCAGTCGAACAGGGGAAACCTATCAGCCCCAGCATTTT.

The genes are TRBV5-1 and TRBJ2-7; D uncertain. The CDR3 runs to 14 residues. Trimming stripped 0 bases from V and 2 bases from J, with 9 bases between. CDR1 and CDR2 (germline): SGHRS, YFSETQ. The CDR3 sequence is CASSLAAEAYEQYF. For the CDR3, the DNA is TGCGCCAGCAGCTTGGCCGCCGAAGCCTACGAGCAGTACTTC.

This clone was counted between two and nine times. The chain combines TRBV7-8 with TRBJ2-1, with D unclear. Trimming removed 5 bases from V and 4 bases from J, with 18 bases in between. The germline gives CDR1 SGHVS, CDR2 FQNEAQ. CDR3 length: 16 amino acids. The CDR3 DNA is TGTGCCAGCAGCCCCCCCCGGGTACAGCCATACAATGAGCAGTTCTTC. Its translation: CASSPPRVQPYNEQFF. Complete variable domain (other parts from reference TRBV7-8 and TRBJ2-1): GAGVSQSPRYKVAKRGQDVALRCDPISGHVSLFWYQQALGQGPEFLTYFQNEAQLDKSGLPSDRFFAERPEGSVSTLKIQRTQQEDSAVYLCASSPPRVQPYNEQFFGPGTRLTVL.

CDR3 bases: TGCGCCAGCAGCTTCGCAGGGGGTTTCGGGGAGCAGTACTTC. This codes for CASSFAGGFGEQYF. The chain is built from TRBV5-1 and TRBJ2-7, with 7 bases lining up with TRBD1. This CDR3 spans 14 amino acids. The ends lost 2 bases at V and 7 bases at J; junction bases unmatched: 9. Per the germline V gene, CDR1 is SGHRS and CDR2 is YFSETQ.

The rearrangement joins TRBV2 to TRBJ2-1; a possible D gene is TRBD2 (5 bases). Germline V gene data show CDR1 as SNHLY and CDR2 as FYNNEI. Trimming pared 2 bases from V and 6 bases from J, leaving 17 bases between. The CDR3 spans 16 residues. The CDR3 is CASSEFEGAPRNEQFF. In nucleotides, the CDR3 is TGTGCCAGCAGTGAATTCGAGGGAGCGCCCCGCAATGAGCAGTTCTTC.

This chain uses TRBV5-4 with TRBJ2-7, with 7 bases lining up with TRBD1. CDR1 and CDR2 from the germline V gene are SGHNT and YYREEE (reference sequence). This CDR3 spans 13 amino acids. Unmatched junction bases numbered 5, after V lost 4 bases and J lost 4 bases. The CDR3 region has the DNA TGTGCCAGCAGCCCGGGACAGAAATACGAGCAGTACTTC. It yields the protein CASSPGQKYEQYF.

The CDR3 loop is CASSFSSGGYTF. In DNA form, the CDR3 reads TGTGCCAGCAGCTTTTCTTCGGGGGGCTACACCTTC. The chain couples TRBV7-9 to TRBJ1-2; D remains ambiguous. The CDR3 runs to 12 residues. Germline V lookup: CDR1 SEHNR, CDR2 FQNEAQ (reference sequence). The V end lost 3 bases, the J end lost 8 bases, and 10 bases lay between the germline ends.

This clone was picked up a small number of times. The chain carries TRBV6-1 and TRBJ1-5; D is unresolved. The CDR3 sequence is 15 residues long. Between the trimmed V and J ends, which lost 3 bases and 1 base, there was a span of 10 bases. The V gene's germline CDR1 is MNHNS and CDR2 SASEGT. The CDR3 sequence: CASSDLLRSNQPQHF. CDR3 coding DNA: TGTGCCAGCAGTGATCTATTGAGGAGCAATCAGCCCCAGCATTTT.

The V and J genes are TRBV19 and TRBJ2-6, with unresolved D. Germline V CDR1 and CDR2: LNHDA, SQIVND (reference sequence). With 7 bases removed from V and 0 bases from J, the gap between germline ends came to 7 bases. This CDR3 spans 14 amino acids. The CDR3 region is CASMLVSGANVLTF. In DNA, the CDR3 is TGTGCCAGTATGTTAGTCTCTGGGGCCAACGTCCTGACTTTC.

The chain is built from TRBV6-1 and TRBJ2-7; unclear D gene. V was trimmed by 8 bases and J by 12 bases, leaving 17 bases between them. The CDR3 contains 11 residues. The germline V gene has CDR1 MNHNS and CDR2 SASEGT. As DNA, the CDR3 is TGTGCCAGCTTTACCTCGGCTCGTGGGTACTTC. This sequence encodes CASFTSARGYF.

This rearrangement joins TRBV27 to TRBJ2-4; no firm D call. The V gene's germline CDR1 is MNHEY and CDR2 SMNVEV (reference sequence). Trimming cost V 1 base and J 3 bases, with 4 bases left between them. CDR3 size: 13 residues. CDR3 DNA: TGTGCCAGCAGTTTATTTGGCAAAAACATTCAGTACTTC. It yields the protein CASSLFGKNIQYF.

The V call is TRBV7-9, the J call TRBJ1-2; D not certain. V lost 2 bases and J lost 4, with 11 bases in between. Germline V gene data show CDR1 as SEHNR and CDR2 as FQNEAQ (reference sequence). The CDR3 has 14 amino acids. CDR3 residues: CASSLNSRSYGYTF. The CDR3 nucleotides are TGTGCCAGCAGCTTAAACAGCCGTTCCTATGGCTACACCTTC.

The chain joins TRBV4-1 to TRBJ2-1; D not resolved. Germline-derived CDR1 and CDR2 are MGHRA and YSYEKL. Trimming pared 3 bases from V and 2 bases from J, leaving 5 bases between. The CDR3 length is 13 residues. CDR3 sequence (DNA): TGCGCCAGCAGCCAGGGAACCTACAATGAGCAGTTCTTC. It encodes CASSQGTYNEQFF.

The rearrangement links TRBV2 to TRBJ2-7, with D possibly being TRBD1 (6 bases). The CDR3 sequence is 14 residues long. CDR1 SNHLY and CDR2 FYNNEI come from the germline V gene. Trimming took 5 bases from V and 2 from J, leaving 13 bases between them. The CDR3 nucleotides are TGTGCCAGCAGTAGGGGGACGGTCCCCTACGAGCAGTACTTC. It yields the protein CASSRGTVPYEQYF.

The J gene is TRBJ2-2, the V gene TRBV5-1, with 14 bases lining up with TRBD2. CDR1 and CDR2 from the germline V gene are SGHRS and YFSETQ. The CDR3 spans 19 residues. Trimming took 1 base from V and 6 from J; bases not matched to a gene: 11. The CDR3 sequence is CASSLRGTSGSGTSGELFF. CDR3 sequence (DNA): TGCGCCAGCAGCTTGCGAGGGACTAGCGGGAGCGGGACTTCCGGGGAGCTGTTTTTT.

J is TRBJ2-7 and V is TRBV4-3; D unresolved. V lost 4 bases to trimming and J lost 2 bases, with 15 bases between them. The CDR3 runs to 15 residues. Germline assignment: CDR1 LGHNA and CDR2 YSLEER. CDR3 DNA: TGCGCCAGCAGCCTCAGACTGTCAAAGACCTACGAGCAGTACTTC. Protein: CASSLRLSKTYEQYF.

The rearrangement links TRBV14 to TRBJ2-4, with no clear D. V was clipped by 1 base and J by 0 bases, with 7 bases between them. The CDR3 extends over 15 amino acids. The germline gives CDR1 SGHDN, CDR2 FVKESK. The DNA for the CDR3 is TGTGCCAGCAGCCAAGGGCAATTAGCCAAAAACATTCAGTACTTC. The encoded protein is CASSQGQLAKNIQYF.

In this sample, this clone turned up a few times. This chain uses TRBV2 with TRBJ1-5; 7 bases fit TRBD1. CDR1 SNHLY and CDR2 FYNNEI come from the germline V gene. The CDR3 spans 17 residues. The ends lost 4 bases at V and 4 bases at J; junction bases unmatched: 13. CDR3 DNA: TGTGCCAGCAGTGCCGCCTACCCCGGGACAGCTAATCAGCCCCAGCATTTT. Translating it yields CASSAAYPGTANQPQHF.